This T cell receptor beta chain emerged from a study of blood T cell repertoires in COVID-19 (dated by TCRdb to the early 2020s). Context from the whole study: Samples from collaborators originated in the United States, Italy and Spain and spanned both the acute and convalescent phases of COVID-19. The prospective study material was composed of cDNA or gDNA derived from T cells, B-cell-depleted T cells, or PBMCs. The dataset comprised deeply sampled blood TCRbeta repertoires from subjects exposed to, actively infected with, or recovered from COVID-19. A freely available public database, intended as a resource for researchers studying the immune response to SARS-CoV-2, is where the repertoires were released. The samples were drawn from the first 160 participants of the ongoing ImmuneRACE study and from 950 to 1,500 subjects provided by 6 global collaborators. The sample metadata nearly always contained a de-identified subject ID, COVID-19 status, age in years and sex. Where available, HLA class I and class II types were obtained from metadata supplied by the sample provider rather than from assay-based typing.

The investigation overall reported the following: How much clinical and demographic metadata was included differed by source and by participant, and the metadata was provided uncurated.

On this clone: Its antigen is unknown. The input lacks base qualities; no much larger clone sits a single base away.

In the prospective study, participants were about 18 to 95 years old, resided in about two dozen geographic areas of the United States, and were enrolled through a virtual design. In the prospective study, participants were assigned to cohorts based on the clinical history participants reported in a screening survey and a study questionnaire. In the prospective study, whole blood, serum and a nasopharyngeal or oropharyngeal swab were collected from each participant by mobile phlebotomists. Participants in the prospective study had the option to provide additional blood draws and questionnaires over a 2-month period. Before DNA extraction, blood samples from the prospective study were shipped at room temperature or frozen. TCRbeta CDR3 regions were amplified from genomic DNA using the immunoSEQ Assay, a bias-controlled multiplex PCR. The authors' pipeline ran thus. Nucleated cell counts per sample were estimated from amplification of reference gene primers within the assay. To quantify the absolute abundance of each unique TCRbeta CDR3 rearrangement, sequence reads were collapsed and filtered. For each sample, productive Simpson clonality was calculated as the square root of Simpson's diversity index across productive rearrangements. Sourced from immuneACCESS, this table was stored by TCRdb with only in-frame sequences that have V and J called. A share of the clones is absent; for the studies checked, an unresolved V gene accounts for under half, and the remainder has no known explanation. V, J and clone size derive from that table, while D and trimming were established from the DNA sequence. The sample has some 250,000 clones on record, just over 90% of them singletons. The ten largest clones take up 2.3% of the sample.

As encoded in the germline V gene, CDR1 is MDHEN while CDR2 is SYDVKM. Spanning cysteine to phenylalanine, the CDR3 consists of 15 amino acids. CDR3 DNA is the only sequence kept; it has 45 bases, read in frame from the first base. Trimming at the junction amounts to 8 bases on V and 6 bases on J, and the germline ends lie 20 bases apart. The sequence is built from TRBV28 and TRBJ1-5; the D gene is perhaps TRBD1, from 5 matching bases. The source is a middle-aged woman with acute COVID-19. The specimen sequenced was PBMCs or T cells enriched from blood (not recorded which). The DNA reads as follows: TGTGCCAGCGACCTTTTCGGCCAGGGAACTCAGCCCCAGCATTTT. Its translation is CASDLFGQGTQPQHF.